A single sample gave rise to the 17 T cell receptor beta chains below, sequenced in a study of tumor-infiltrating lymphocytes in primary liver carcinoma. Unsorted whole blood yielded the blood RNA, and germline DNA was also extracted. cDNA specific to TCR beta was made from roughly 500 ng of total RNA, with a constant-region primer employed for priming. Construction of TCR beta libraries relied on three successive nested multiplex PCR rounds employing slightly modified ARM-PCR. TRBV1-TRBV30 forward primers paired with a C-beta reverse primer were used in the first two PCR rounds, which ran roughly 9 cycles each. In TCRdb, the multiplex PCR reads were re-called with MiXCR into one record per CDR3 protein. The sample includes approximately 310,000 distinct CDR3 sequences, about 62% of them seen just once. The sequencing input was peripheral blood. The receptors stem from a man aged 40-55 years with primary liver carcinoma and hepatitis B virus infection.

The gene calls are TRBV11-2 and TRBJ2-7, with D unclear. This CDR3 region has 13 residues. V was pared by 8 bases and J by 3 bases, with 14 bases between. Germline CDR1 reads SGHAT; CDR2 reads FQNNGV. CDR3 amino acids: CASCRAANYEQYF. The CDR3 region has the DNA TGTGCCAGCTGCCGGGCCGCCAACTACGAGCAGTACTTC.

As concerns this clonotype: This may arise from a read error, as a much more abundant clone is one base away. The rearrangement links TRBV11-2 to TRBJ2-1; 9 bases align to TRBD2. The CDR3 is made up of 19 amino acids. From germline, CDR1 is SGHAT and CDR2 FQNNGV. The CDR3 DNA reads as TGTGTCAGCAGCTTAATGCTAGCGGGAACTCCAAGCTCCTACAATGAGCAGTTCTTC. This encodes CVSSLMLAGTPSSYNEQFF.

With regard to this clonotype: A much larger clone is a single base away; this may be a read error. V and J are TRBV28 and TRBJ2-2; 8 nucleotides align to TRBD2. Germline V gene sequence: CDR1 MDHEN, CDR2 SYDVKM. This CDR3 is 16 amino acids long. The CDR3 is CASRNPSGSGTRELFF. Written as DNA, the CDR3 is TGTGCCAGCAGAAACCCCAGCGGGAGTGGCACCAGGGAGCTGTTTTTT.

Comment on this clonotype: At one of its ends the junction is not consistent with the germline gene, which may arise from a read error. J is TRBJ2-3 and V is TRBV12-3 or TRBV12-4, with 10 bases lining up with TRBD1. CDR3 length: 15 residues. CDR3 sequence: CASRHRTGGTDAQYF. The DNA for the CDR3 is TGTGCCAGCAGACACCGGACAGGGGGGACAGATGCGCAGTATTTT.

This clonotype was seen repeatedly, ten times or more. The rearrangement joins TRBV29-1 to TRBJ2-7; TRBD1 is a possible D gene (6 bases). V lost 7 bases, J lost 3 bases, and 13 bases lay in between. Germline V CDR1 and CDR2: SQVTM, ANQGSEA. This CDR3 is 12 amino acids long. The chain's CDR3 is CSARQDSYEQYF. The CDR3 nucleotides read TGCAGCGCGCGACAGGACAGCTACGAGCAGTACTTC.

The genes are TRBV11-2 and TRBJ2-1; TRBD2 is a possible D gene (6 bases). V was pared by 5 bases and J by 12 bases, with 17 bases between. Germline-derived CDR1 and CDR2 are SGHAT and FQNNGV. The CDR3 is made up of 13 amino acids. Written as DNA, the CDR3 is TGTGCCAGCAGCCTATGGGAGGCCATGATGCAGTTCTTC. This sequence encodes CASSLWEAMMQFF.

This clonotype showed up just a few times. V and J are TRBV6-1 and TRBJ2-5; no clear D. The germline V gene encodes CDR1 MNHNS and CDR2 SASEGT. The CDR3 totals 16 residues. The V end lost 2 bases, the J end lost 2 bases, and 15 bases lay between the germline ends. The CDR3 region is CASSEFRTFRQETQYF. For the CDR3, the DNA is TGTGCCAGCAGTGAATTTAGAACTTTCCGGCAAGAGACCCAGTACTTC.

Comment on this clonotype: The germline gene is not matched at one end of the junction; a read error may be the cause. CDR3 bases: TGTGCTAGCAGCCCCGGGACTAGTGGGAATAGGGGACAAGAGACCCAGTACTTC. Amino acid sequence: CASSPGTSGNRGQETQYF. V and J are TRBV11-3 and TRBJ2-5, with 8 bases identical to TRBD2. CDR3 length equals 18 residues. Germline CDR1 and CDR2: SGHNT and YENEEA.

This clonotype has a handful of counts. V gene TRBV29-1 combines with J gene TRBJ1-2; no reliable D call. Per the germline V gene, CDR1 is SQVTM and CDR2 is ANQGSEA. This CDR3 is 11 amino acids long. The V end lost 4 bases, the J end lost 8 bases, and 11 bases lay between the germline ends. The CDR3 DNA sequence: TGCAGCGTTGGGGCGTTGTACGGCTACACCTTC. It yields the protein CSVGALYGYTF.

Worth noting for this clonotype: The junction departs from the called germline gene at one end, perhaps through a read error. The DNA of the CDR3 is TGCGCCAGCAGCTTGGGGAGTCAGTCGGGCGCTGAAGCTTTCTTC. As protein: CASSLGSQSGAEAFF. The chain has TRBV5-1 and TRBJ1-1; D is unclear. The germline gives CDR1 SGHRS, CDR2 YFSETQ. The CDR3 extends over 15 amino acids.

Details on this clonotype: Likely a read error: the CDR3 ends without its conserved phenylalanine or tryptophan. It is unclear where the CDR3 begins or ends on the DNA, so no DNA is shown, and the CDR3 is as TCRdb lists it. This sequence joins TRBV11-1 and TRBJ2-2; the table's D call TRBD2 went unverified against the DNA. The CDR3 spans 15 residues, counting both ends. Germline V gives CDR1 SGHAT, CDR2 FQDESV (reference sequence). CDR3 region: CASSPGRRNTGELFS.

To note about this clonotype: At one boundary the junction diverges from the germline segment, which might be a read error. The CDR3 sequence is CVSSFGTSEGSYEQCF. CDR3 in DNA: TGTGTCAGCAGCTTTGGGACATCCGAGGGGTCCTACGAGCAGTGCTTC. The chain combines TRBV7-9 with TRBJ2-7; possible D gene TRBD1, 6 bases. This CDR3 is 16 amino acids long. The V gene's germline CDR1 is SEHNR and CDR2 FQNEAQ (reference sequence).

In its sample, this clonotype was seen many times. The chain is built from TRBV5-6 and TRBJ2-7, with D perhaps matching TRBD1 (6 bases). The V end was cut by 2 bases, the J end by 5 bases, with 17 bases between. Germline CDR1 reads SGHDT; CDR2 reads YYEEEE. There are 15 residues in the CDR3. The CDR3 nucleotides are TGTGCCAGCAGCTTTCAAGTACAGGGTTCCCACGAGCAGTACTTC. As protein: CASSFQVQGSHEQYF.

In the case of this clonotype: A read error may be the cause here, since a much bigger clone is one base away. The chain carries TRBV29-1 and TRBJ1-5; 9 positions agree with TRBD1. CDR1 and CDR2 (germline): SQVTM, ANQGSEA. The CDR3 consists of 16 residues. CDR3 sequence: CGVQYTDRGSNQPQHF. The DNA of the CDR3 is TGCGGCGTTCAATATACGGACAGGGGAAGCAATCAGCCCCAGCATTTT.

V and J are TRBV25-1 and TRBJ1-4; 10 bases fit TRBD1. Unmatched junction bases numbered 3, after V lost 6 bases and J lost 8 bases. The CDR3 runs 13 residues. Germline CDR1 and CDR2: MGHDK and SYGVNS. CDR3 in DNA: TGTGCCAGCAGGGGGACAGGGGAGGAAAAACTGTTTTTT. Protein: CASRGTGEEKLFF.

With respect to this clonotype: A read error may account for a junction end that differs from germline. The rearrangement joins TRBV5-6 to TRBJ2-1, with D perhaps TRBD1 or TRBD2 (5 bases each). The CDR3 has 15 amino acids. CDR1 and CDR2 from the germline V gene are SGHDT and YYEEEE. The CDR3 loop is CASSLKGRHYNEQFF. For the CDR3, the DNA is TGTGCCAGCAGCTTGAAGGGGAGACACTACAATGAACAGTTCTTC.

The CDR3: CASSLTGELNSPLHF. The DNA of the CDR3 is TGTGCCAGCAGTCTGACAGGGGAGTTGAATTCACCCCTCCACTTT. The chain joins TRBV12-3 or TRBV12-4 to TRBJ1-6; 8 bases are a match to TRBD1. This CDR3 is built from 15 residues. J was trimmed by 7 bases and V by 5 bases; bases with no gene match: 7.